The 15 T cell receptor beta chains below all came from one sample that was sequenced in a study of blood T cell repertoires in COVID-19. Repertoires were generated with immunoSEQ multiplex PCR, while TCRdb's copy carries only in-frame clones and drops some. The top ten clones hold 7.5% to 9% of a sample with around 230,000 clones, about 84% of them seen once. The sample consisted of peripheral blood. The origin of the receptors is a woman of 80 years or more with acute or convalescent COVID-19.

This clone was observed once. The CDR3 here is CASSPLGQDGYTF. CDR3 nucleotide sequence: TGTGCCAGCAGCCCCCTAGGACAGGATGGCTACACCTTC. J is TRBJ1-2 and V is TRBV7-2; 7 bases map to TRBD1. Losses at the gene ends were 5 bases for V and 6 bases for J; bases not matched to a gene: 6. The CDR3 has 13 amino acids. Germline CDR1 SGHTA, CDR2 FQGNSA.

V is TRBV12-5 and J is TRBJ1-5; 9 nucleotides line up with TRBD1. The CDR3 covers 19 residues. The trim removed 1 base at V and 0 bases at J, leaving 10 bases unmatched. CDR1 is LGHNT, CDR2 FRNRAP, per germline. CDR3 loop: CASGLGRQGGKHSNQPQHF. CDR3 DNA sequence: TGTGCTAGTGGTTTGGGGAGACAGGGGGGGAAACATAGCAATCAGCCCCAGCATTTT.

This chain joins TRBV20-1 and TRBJ2-7; 7 nucleotides line up with TRBD2. Looked up from germline, CDR1 is DFQATT and CDR2 is SNEGSKA (reference sequence). The length of the CDR3 is 11 residues. V shed 7 bases and J 2 bases; nucleotides not matched to a gene: 2. This CDR3 reads CSVGGAYEQYF. The CDR3, as DNA: TGCAGTGTTGGGGGGGCCTACGAGCAGTACTTC.

The rearrangement links TRBV6-5 to TRBJ2-7, with 8 nucleotides matching TRBD1. After removal of 6 bases from V and 2 bases from J, the junction contained 9 bases not matched to a gene. This CDR3 is built from 15 residues. Germline CDR1 is MNHEY and CDR2 is SVGAGI. The CDR3 DNA reads TGTGCCAGCAGGAGGGGACAGGTTGGGACCTACGAGCAGTACTTC. This gives the protein CASRRGQVGTYEQYF.

V gene TRBV3-1 (or the pseudogene TRBV3-2) combines with J gene TRBJ2-7; 12 bases fit TRBD2. This CDR3 is 16 amino acids long. The ends lost 5 bases at V and 0 bases at J; junction bases unmatched: 5. Germline CDR1 and CDR2: LGHDT and YNNKEL (reference sequence). In nucleotides, the CDR3 is TGTGCCAGCAGCTTCCGACTAGCGGGGGTCTCCTACGAGCAGTACTTC. Encoded protein: CASSFRLAGVSYEQYF.

The count of this clone is one. The rearrangement links TRBV6-1 to TRBJ1-2, with D perhaps matching TRBD1 (6 bases). This CDR3 spans 14 amino acids. Between the trimmed V and J ends, which lost 3 bases and 8 bases, there was a span of 16 bases. Germline V lookup: CDR1 MNHNS, CDR2 SASEGT. The CDR3: CASSDGGVASGYTF. The CDR3 region has the DNA TGTGCCAGCAGTGATGGGGGCGTCGCCAGCGGCTACACCTTC.

The genes are TRBV7-8 and TRBJ1-4; possible D gene TRBD1, 5 bases. Germline V gene lookup returns CDR1 SGHVS and CDR2 FQNEAQ. The CDR3 is 17 residues long. The V gene lost 0 bases and the J gene lost 8 bases, with 19 bases spanning the gap. The CDR3 DNA sequence: TGTGCCAGCAGCTTAGCGGCAGGGTTAATAACTAGCGAAAAACTGTTTTTT. It translates to CASSLAAGLITSEKLFF.

The J gene is TRBJ2-1, the V gene TRBV3-1 (or the pseudogene TRBV3-2), with 13 positions matching TRBD2. The J segment lost 9 bases and the V segment lost 3 bases, leaving 5 bases of the junction unmatched. This CDR3 is built from 15 residues. From germline, CDR1 is LGHDT and CDR2 YNNKEL (reference sequence). CDR3 coding DNA: TGTGCCAGCAGCCAGGCGACTAGCGGGAGGAGTGAGCAGTTCTTC. Amino acids: CASSQATSGRSEQFF.

The rearrangement uses TRBV10-3 and TRBJ1-1, with TRBD1 matching over 10 bases. Unmatched junction bases numbered 3, after V lost 6 bases and J lost 2 bases. The CDR3 is made up of 14 amino acids. CDR1 and CDR2 from the germline V gene are ENHRY and SYGVKD. This chain's CDR3 is CAIRGQGFNTEAFF. DNA for the CDR3: TGTGCCATCAGGGGACAGGGGTTTAACACTGAAGCTTTCTTT.

This chain links TRBV2 with TRBJ1-5; D is possibly TRBD1 (5 bases). CDR1 is SNHLY, CDR2 FYNNEI, per germline. Trimming left V 4 bases short and J 4 bases short, with 8 bases between. This CDR3 region has 13 residues. The CDR3 region is CASSVSGNQPQHF. The CDR3 region has the DNA TGTGCCAGCAGTGTATCAGGGAATCAGCCCCAGCATTTT.

This clone was observed a few times. The DNA for the CDR3 is TGTGCCAGCAGCCCCTGGGAGCGGGAGGACTACGAGCAGTACTTC. Translating it yields CASSPWEREDYEQYF. The chain joins TRBV7-6 to TRBJ2-7; 9 positions match TRBD2. The CDR3 consists of 15 residues. The V and J ends lost 5 bases and 3 bases, in that order; junction bases with no gene match: 8. Germline V lookup: CDR1 SGHVS, CDR2 FNYEAQ.

This chain links TRBV5-6 with TRBJ1-6, with no clear D. Germline V gives CDR1 SGHDT, CDR2 YYEEEE. The CDR3 has 15 residues. Trimming cost V 4 bases and J 4 bases, with 12 bases left between them. The DNA of the CDR3 is TGTGCCAGCAGCCGGACTCAGTTTTATAATTCACCCCTCCACTTT. Translated, it gives CASSRTQFYNSPLHF.

This chain uses TRBV27 with TRBJ2-5, with 9 bases identical to TRBD1. The V gene end was trimmed by 1 base and the J gene end by 2 bases; junction bases not matched to a gene: 8. CDR3 length: 17 amino acids. Per germline, CDR1 MNHEY and CDR2 SMNVEV (reference sequence). CDR3 nucleotides: TGTGCCAGCAGTTTATACCCCGGGACAGGGTTGCAAGAGACCCAGTACTTC. This codes for CASSLYPGTGLQETQYF.

The chain recombines TRBV28 with TRBJ1-4; tentative D call: TRBD1 (5 bases). In germline, CDR1 is MDHEN, CDR2 SYDVKM. This CDR3 region has 16 residues. Trimming pared 5 bases from V and 3 bases from J, leaving 16 bases between. CDR3: CASSGGGAEANEKLFF. CDR3 nucleotide sequence: TGTGCCAGCAGTGGGGGAGGCGCAGAGGCTAATGAAAAACTGTTTTTT.

The chain joins TRBV10-1 to TRBJ2-1; TRBD2 agrees at 7 bases. The V gene's germline CDR1 is WNHNN and CDR2 SYGVQD (reference sequence). Germline trimming cut 4 bases from V and 4 bases from J; bases unmatched to any gene: 7. The CDR3 extends over 15 amino acids. CDR3 sequence: CASSAQPGGYNEQFF. Here the CDR3 DNA reads TGCGCCAGCAGTGCCCAGCCGGGAGGTTACAATGAGCAGTTCTTC.